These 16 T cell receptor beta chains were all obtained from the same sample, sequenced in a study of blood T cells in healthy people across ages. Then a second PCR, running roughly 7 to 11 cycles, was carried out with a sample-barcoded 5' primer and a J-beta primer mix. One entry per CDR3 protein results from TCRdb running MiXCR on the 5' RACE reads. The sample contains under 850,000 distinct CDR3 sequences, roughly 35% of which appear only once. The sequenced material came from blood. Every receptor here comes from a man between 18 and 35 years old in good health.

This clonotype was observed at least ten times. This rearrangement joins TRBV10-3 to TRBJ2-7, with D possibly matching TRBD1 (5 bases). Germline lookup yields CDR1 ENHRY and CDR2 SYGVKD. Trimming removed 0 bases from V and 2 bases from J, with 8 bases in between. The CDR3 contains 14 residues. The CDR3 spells CAISESLQAYEQYF. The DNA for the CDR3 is TGTGCCATCAGTGAGTCGCTACAGGCCTACGAGCAGTACTTC.

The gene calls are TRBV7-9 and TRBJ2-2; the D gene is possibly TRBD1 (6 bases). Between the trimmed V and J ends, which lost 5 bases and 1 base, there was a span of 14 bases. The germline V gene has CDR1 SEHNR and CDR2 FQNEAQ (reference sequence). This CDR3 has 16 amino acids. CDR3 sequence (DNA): TGTGCCAGCAGCCATCCCCAGGGGCAGAACACCGGGGAGCTGTTTTTT. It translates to CASSHPQGQNTGELFF.

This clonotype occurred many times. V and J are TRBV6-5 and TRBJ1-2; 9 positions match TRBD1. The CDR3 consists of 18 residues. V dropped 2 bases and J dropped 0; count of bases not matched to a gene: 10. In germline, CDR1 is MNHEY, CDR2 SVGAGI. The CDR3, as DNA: TGTGCCAGCAGTTACAGGACAGGGGACCCCTCAGCTAACTATGGCTACACCTTC. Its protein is CASSYRTGDPSANYGYTF.

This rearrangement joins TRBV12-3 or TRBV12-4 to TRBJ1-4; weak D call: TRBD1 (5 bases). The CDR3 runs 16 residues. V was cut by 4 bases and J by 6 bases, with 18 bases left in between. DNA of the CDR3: TGTGCCAGCAGTTCCCCAGCTGGGGGGGGTGATGAAAAACTGTTTTTT. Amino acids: CASSSPAGGGDEKLFF.

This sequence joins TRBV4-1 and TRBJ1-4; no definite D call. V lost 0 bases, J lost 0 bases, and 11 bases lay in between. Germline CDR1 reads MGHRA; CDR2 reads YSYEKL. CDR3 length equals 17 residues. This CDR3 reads CASSQDSGQATNEKLFF. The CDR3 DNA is TGCGCCAGCAGCCAAGATAGTGGCCAGGCAACTAATGAAAAACTGTTTTTT.

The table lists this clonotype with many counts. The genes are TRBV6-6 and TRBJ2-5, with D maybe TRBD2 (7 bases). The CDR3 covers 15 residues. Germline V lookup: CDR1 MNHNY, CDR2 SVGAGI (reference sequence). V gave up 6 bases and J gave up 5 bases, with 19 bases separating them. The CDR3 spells CASSKGGRGSETQYF. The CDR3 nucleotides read TGTGCCAGCAGCAAGGGGGGGAGAGGATCGGAGACCCAGTACTTC.

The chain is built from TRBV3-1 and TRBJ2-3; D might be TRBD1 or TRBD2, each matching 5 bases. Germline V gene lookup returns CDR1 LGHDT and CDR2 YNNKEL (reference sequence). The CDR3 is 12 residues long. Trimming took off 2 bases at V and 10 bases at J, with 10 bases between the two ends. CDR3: CASSQTGTAQYF. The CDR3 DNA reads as TGTGCCAGCAGCCAAACCGGGACGGCGCAGTATTTT.

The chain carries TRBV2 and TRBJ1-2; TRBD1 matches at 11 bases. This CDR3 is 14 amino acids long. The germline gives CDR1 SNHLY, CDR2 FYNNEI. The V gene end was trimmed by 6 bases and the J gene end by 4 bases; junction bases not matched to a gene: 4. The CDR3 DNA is TGTGCCAGCAGGGGGGACAGGGGGACCTATGGCTACACCTTC. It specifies CASRGDRGTYGYTF. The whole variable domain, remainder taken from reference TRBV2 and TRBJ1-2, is EPEVTQTPSHQVTQMGQEVILRCVPISNHLYFYWYRQILGQKVEFLVSFYNNEISEKSEIFDDQFSVERPDGSNFTLKIRSTKLEDSAMYFCASRGDRGTYGYTFGSGTRLTVV.

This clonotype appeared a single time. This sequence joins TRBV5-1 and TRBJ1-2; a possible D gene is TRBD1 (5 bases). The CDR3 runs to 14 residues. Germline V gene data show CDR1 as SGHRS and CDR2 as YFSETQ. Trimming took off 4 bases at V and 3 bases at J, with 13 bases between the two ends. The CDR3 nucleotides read TGCGCCAGCAGCGCAGGGACTCGGGACTATGGCTACACCTTC. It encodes CASSAGTRDYGYTF.

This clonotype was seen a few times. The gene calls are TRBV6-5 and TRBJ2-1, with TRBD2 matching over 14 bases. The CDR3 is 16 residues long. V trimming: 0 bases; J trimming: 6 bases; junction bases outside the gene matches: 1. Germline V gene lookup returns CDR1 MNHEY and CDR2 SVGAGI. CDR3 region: CASSYSGTSGGNEQFF. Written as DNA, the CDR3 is TGTGCCAGCAGTTACTCGGGGACTAGCGGGGGCAATGAGCAGTTCTTC.

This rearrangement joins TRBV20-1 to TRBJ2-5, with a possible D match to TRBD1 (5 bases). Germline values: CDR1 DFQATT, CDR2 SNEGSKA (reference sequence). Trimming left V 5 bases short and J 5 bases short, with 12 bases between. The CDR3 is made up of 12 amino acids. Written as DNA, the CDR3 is TGCAGTGCTGGGGCCTCGAGGGAGACCCAGTACTTC. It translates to CSAGASRETQYF.

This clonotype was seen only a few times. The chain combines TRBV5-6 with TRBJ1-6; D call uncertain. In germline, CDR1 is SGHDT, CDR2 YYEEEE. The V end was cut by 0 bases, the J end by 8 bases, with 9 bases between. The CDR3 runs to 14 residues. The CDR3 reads CASSLGKGYSPLHF. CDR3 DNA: TGTGCCAGCAGCTTGGGGAAGGGATATTCACCCCTCCACTTT.

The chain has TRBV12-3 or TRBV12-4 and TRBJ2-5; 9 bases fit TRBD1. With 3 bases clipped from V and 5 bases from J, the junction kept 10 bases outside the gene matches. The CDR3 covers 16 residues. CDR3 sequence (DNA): TGTGCCAGCAGTTTGGTGGAACAGGGGGCGGGTGAGACCCAGTACTTC. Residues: CASSLVEQGAGETQYF.

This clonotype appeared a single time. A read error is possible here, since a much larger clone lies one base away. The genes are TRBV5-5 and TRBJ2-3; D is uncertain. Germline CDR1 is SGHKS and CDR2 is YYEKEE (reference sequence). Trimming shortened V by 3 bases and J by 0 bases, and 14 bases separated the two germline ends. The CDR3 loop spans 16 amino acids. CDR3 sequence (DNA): TGTGCCAGCAGCTCTGCTGTGGTTGTTAGCACAGATACGCAGTATTTT. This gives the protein CASSSAVVVSTDTQYF.

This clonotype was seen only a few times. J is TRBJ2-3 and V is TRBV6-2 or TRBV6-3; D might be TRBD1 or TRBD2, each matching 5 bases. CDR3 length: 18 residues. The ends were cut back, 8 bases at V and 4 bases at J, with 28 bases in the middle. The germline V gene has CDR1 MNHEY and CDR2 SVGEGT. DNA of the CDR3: TGTGCCAGCGGACACTACGAGACGGGGCAGGGCCCTTCAGATACGCAGTATTTT. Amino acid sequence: CASGHYETGQGPSDTQYF.

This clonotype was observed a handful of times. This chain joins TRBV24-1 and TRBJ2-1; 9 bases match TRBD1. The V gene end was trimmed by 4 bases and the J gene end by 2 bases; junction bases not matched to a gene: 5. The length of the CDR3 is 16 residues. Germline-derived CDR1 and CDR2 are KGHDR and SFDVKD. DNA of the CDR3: TGTGCCACCAGTGACCGGGACAGGGCTCCCTACAATGAGCAGTTCTTC. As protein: CATSDRDRAPYNEQFF.